This T cell receptor beta chain was identified in a study of blood T cell repertoires in COVID-19. Overall study context: PBMCs, B-cell-depleted T cells, or T cells were the source of the cDNA or gDNA that made up the material.

Germline V gives CDR1 SGHNT, CDR2 YENEEA. Trimming shortened V by 5 bases and J by 1 base, and 8 bases separated the two germline ends. The CDR3 spans 14 residues. Cohort 3 donors were reported recovered after two negative PCRs, clearance, or symptom resolution. Under the authors' procedure: Amplified reference gene primers provided the basis for estimating nucleated cell counts. Some clones are missing from TCRdb's copy, which holds only in-frame ones; the method was immunoSEQ multiplex PCR. That table gives V, J and clone size, and the DNA gave D and trimming. The table lists about 220,000 clones, under 90% of them singletons.

V is TRBV11-3 and J is TRBJ2-2; possibly TRBD2 for D (5 bases). The specimen sequenced was PBMCs or T cells enriched from blood (not recorded which). The receptor was derived from a woman aged 55-69 years who had recovered from COVID-19. CDR3 sequence reads: CASSLGGNTGELFF. Written as DNA, the CDR3 is TGTGCCAGCAGCCTAGGAGGGAACACCGGGGAGCTGTTTTTT. The entire variable domain, with the rest obtained from reference TRBV11-3 and TRBJ2-2, is as follows: EAGVVQSPRYKIIEKKQPVAFWCNPISGHNTLYWYLQNLGQGPELLIRYENEEAVDDSQLPKDRFSAERLKGVDSTLKIQPAELGDSAVYLCASSLGGNTGELFFGEGSRLTVL.